This is a list of T cell receptor beta chains from one sample in a study of blood T cell repertoires in COVID-19. The method was immunoSEQ multiplex PCR; TCRdb's version includes in-frame clones alone and lacks a portion of them. The sample includes about 120,000 clones, just over 70% seen only once; the top ten take roughly 0.86%. Material for sequencing was peripheral blood. Every receptor here comes from a human donor with acute or convalescent COVID-19. The donor label of this sample is uncertain. CDR3s include the opening cysteine and the closing phenylalanine or tryptophan. The D gene is left open where the match is weak. The listing skips clone size in some rows; elsewhere it reads once, few, many or a size class.

V gene: TRBV2
clone size: NA
D gene: NA
J gene: TRBJ1-5
CDR3 length: 14
CDR3 protein: CASSLLSPDQPQHF
CDR3 DNA: TGTGCCAGCAGCCTACTAAGCCCGGATCAGCCCCAGCATTTT

V gene: TRBV5-5
clone size: NA
D gene: NA
J gene: TRBJ2-3
CDR3 length: 14
CDR3 protein: CASSLGHSTDTQYF
CDR3 DNA: TGTGCCAGCAGCTTGGGGCATAGCACAGATACGCAGTATTTT

V gene: TRBV6-2/TRBV6-3
clone size: NA
D gene: TRBD2
J gene: TRBJ2-5
CDR3 length: 18
CDR3 protein: CASSSLDTSGGAWETQYF
CDR3 DNA: TGTGCCAGCAGTAGCCTCGATACTAGCGGGGGGGCATGGGAGACCCAGTACTTC

V gene: TRBV7-9
clone size: NA
D gene: NA
J gene: TRBJ1-6
CDR3 length: 14
CDR3 protein: CASSLRDNNSPLHF
CDR3 DNA: TGTGCCAGCAGCTTACGGGACAACAATTCACCCCTCCACTTT

V gene: TRBV6-5
clone size: NA
D gene: TRBD2
J gene: TRBJ2-1
CDR3 length: 15
CDR3 protein: CASSYVLADYNEQFF
CDR3 DNA: TGTGCCAGCAGTTACGTCCTAGCGGATTACAATGAGCAGTTCTTC

V gene: TRBV27
clone size: NA
D gene: NA
J gene: TRBJ1-1
CDR3 length: 15
CDR3 protein: CASSVDSNENTEAFF
CDR3 DNA: TGTGCCAGCAGCGTCGACAGCAACGAGAACACTGAAGCTTTCTTT

V gene: TRBV7-2
clone size: few
D gene: NA
J gene: TRBJ2-1
CDR3 length: 13
CDR3 protein: CASSLTSRNEQFF
CDR3 DNA: TGTGCCAGCAGCTTAACCTCGCGCAATGAGCAGTTCTTC

V gene: TRBV23-1
clone size: few
D gene: NA
J gene: TRBJ2-4
CDR3 length: 14
CDR3 protein: CASSLFIAKNIQYF
CDR3 DNA: TGCGCCAGCAGCCTCTTTATAGCCAAAAACATTCAGTACTTC

V gene: TRBV20-1
clone size: NA
D gene: TRBD1
J gene: TRBJ1-5
CDR3 length: 12
CDR3 protein: CSASVPGGRQHF
CDR3 DNA: TGCAGTGCTAGTGTACCAGGGGGACGGCAGCATTTT

V gene: TRBV10-3
clone size: NA
D gene: NA
J gene: TRBJ1-2
CDR3 length: 11
CDR3 protein: CAISDGVPYTF
CDR3 DNA: TGTGCCATCAGTGACGGGGTCCCCTACACCTTC

V gene: TRBV6-5
clone size: NA
D gene: TRBD1
J gene: TRBJ1-2
CDR3 length: 12
CDR3 protein: CASKTGGDGYTF
CDR3 DNA: TGTGCCAGCAAGACAGGGGGTGATGGCTACACCTTC

V gene: TRBV18
clone size: NA
D gene: NA
J gene: TRBJ1-1
CDR3 length: 13
CDR3 protein: CASSPQANTEAFF
CDR3 DNA: TGTGCCAGCTCACCGCAAGCGAACACTGAAGCTTTCTTT

V gene: TRBV28
clone size: NA
D gene: TRBD1
J gene: TRBJ1-6
CDR3 length: 15
CDR3 protein: CASCASGTGTSPLHF
CDR3 DNA: TGTGCCAGCTGCGCATCCGGGACAGGGACCTCACCCCTCCACTTT

V gene: TRBV28
clone size: NA
D gene: NA
J gene: TRBJ1-1
CDR3 length: 15
CDR3 protein: CASSPRGLSNTEAFF
CDR3 DNA: TGTGCCAGCAGCCCACGGGGATTGTCAAACACTGAAGCTTTCTTT

V gene: TRBV4-1
clone size: NA
D gene: NA
J gene: TRBJ1-6
CDR3 length: 14
CDR3 protein: CASSQRGMDSPLHF
CDR3 DNA: TGCGCCAGCAGCCAAAGAGGGATGGACTCACCCCTCCACTTT

V gene: TRBV13
clone size: once
D gene: NA
J gene: TRBJ2-5
CDR3 length: 15
CDR3 protein: CASSSFQGSQETQYF
CDR3 DNA: TGTGCCAGCAGCTCATTCCAGGGGAGCCAAGAGACCCAGTACTTC

V gene: TRBV7-2
clone size: NA
D gene: TRBD1
J gene: TRBJ1-4
CDR3 length: 15
CDR3 protein: CASSLDPGGFEKLFF
CDR3 DNA: TGTGCCAGCAGCTTAGATCCAGGGGGGTTTGAAAAACTGTTTTTT

V gene: TRBV19
clone size: NA
D gene: NA
J gene: TRBJ2-3
CDR3 length: 11
CDR3 protein: CASRTGDTQYF
CDR3 DNA: TGTGCCAGTAGAACTGGAGATACGCAGTATTTT

V gene: TRBV30
clone size: few
D gene: NA
J gene: TRBJ1-4
CDR3 length: 12
CDR3 protein: CAWGQREEKLFF
CDR3 DNA: TGTGCCTGGGGACAGAGGGAGGAAAAACTGTTTTTT

V gene: TRBV6-1
clone size: NA
D gene: NA
J gene: TRBJ1-5
CDR3 length: 16
CDR3 protein: CASSARQTLSNQPQHF
CDR3 DNA: TGTGCCAGCAGTGCCCGACAGACCCTTAGCAATCAGCCCCAGCATTTT

V gene: TRBV5-1
clone size: few
D gene: TRBD1
J gene: TRBJ1-5
CDR3 length: 14
CDR3 protein: CASSHTGGEQPQHF
CDR3 DNA: TGCGCCAGCAGCCATACAGGGGGAGAACAGCCCCAGCATTTT

V gene: TRBV19
clone size: once
D gene: NA
J gene: TRBJ2-3
CDR3 length: 14
CDR3 protein: CASSSTAGADTQYF
CDR3 DNA: TGTGCCAGTAGTTCCACGGCAGGGGCAGATACGCAGTATTTT

V gene: TRBV4-1
clone size: many
D gene: TRBD1
J gene: TRBJ2-2
CDR3 length: 14
CDR3 protein: CASSHPAGQAELFF
CDR3 DNA: TGCGCCAGCAGCCATCCTGCGGGACAGGCGGAGCTGTTTTTT

V gene: TRBV19
clone size: NA
D gene: TRBD2
J gene: TRBJ2-3
CDR3 length: 17
CDR3 protein: CASSGAGGHPSTDTQYF
CDR3 DNA: TGTGCCAGTAGTGGAGCGGGGGGCCACCCTAGCACAGATACGCAGTATTTT